The T cell receptor beta chain described here comes from a study of T cell repertoires in cytomegalovirus infection. As for the study in general: CMV infection together with matching HLA type was indicated by public TCR beta signatures. Study results and caveats: Identification of carriers of CMV plus the relevant HLA was performed using cumulative public TCR beta family frequency. Ex vivo responses were dominated by HLA-C-restricted CMV-specific TCR beta clonotypes.

TCRdb recomputed calls from the reads with MiXCR, one row per CDR3 protein. The sample includes 350,000 to 550,000 distinct CDR3 sequences, 31% of them seen just once. This clonotype occurred a few times. Its target is not known. V was pared by 5 bases and J by 0 bases, with 13 bases between. The CDR3 length is 15 residues. The germline gives CDR1 SGHAT, CDR2 FQNNGV. The material sequenced was PBMCs. The TCR comes from a human donor in good health (CMV status not recorded). Some clones in this sample may be carry-over from other donors' samples. The genes are TRBV11-2 and TRBJ1-2; D remains ambiguous. This CDR3 is CASSPWEGTNYGYTF. The CDR3 bases are TGTGCCAGCAGCCCTTGGGAAGGGACTAACTATGGCTACACCTTC.